One sample yielded the 20 T cell receptor beta chains listed below, sequenced in a study of T cell responses to AZD1222 COVID-19 vaccine. Only in-frame clones appear in the TCRdb table, and some are missing; sequencing was by immunoSEQ multiplex PCR. There are more than 95,000 clones in the sample; 89% occur only once, and 40% to 55% lies in the top ten. The sequencing used peripheral blood, collected 28 days after the second AZD1222 dose. The receptor set was obtained from an adult who received the AZD1222 COVID-19 vaccine.

The chain links TRBV2 to TRBJ2-5, with 8 bases fitting TRBD1. The CDR3 totals 16 residues. Per the germline V gene, CDR1 is SNHLY and CDR2 is FYNNEI. V trimming: 6 bases; J trimming: 4 bases; junction bases outside the gene matches: 13. CDR3 sequence (DNA): TGTGCCAGCAGAAGTGGGTGGACAGGGCAGAGAGAGACCCAGTACTTC. Translation: CASRSGWTGQRETQYF.

V and J are TRBV21-1 and TRBJ2-7; no DNA check was done on the table's D call, TRBD2. TRBV21-1 is annotated as a pseudogene. This CDR3 has 13 amino acids. For the CDR3, the DNA is TGTGCCAGCAGGGGGGGGTTCGCCTACGAGCAGTACTTC. Translated: CASRGGFAYEQYF.

J is TRBJ1-2 and V is TRBV7-8, with D possibly matching TRBD1 (6 bases). The V and J ends lost 2 bases and 5 bases respectively, with 9 bases between them. This CDR3 region has 13 residues. Germline-derived CDR1 and CDR2 are SGHVS and FQNEAQ. This chain's CDR3 is CASSLLGQYGYTF. CDR3 nucleotides: TGTGCCAGCAGCTTACTTGGACAGTATGGCTACACCTTC.

This clone has a single count. The gene calls are TRBV27 and TRBJ2-1; 9 bases align to TRBD1. Germline loops: CDR1 MNHEY, CDR2 SMNVEV (reference sequence). This CDR3 is built from 14 residues. Trimming at V came to 2 bases and at J to 9 bases, leaving 5 bases not matched to a gene. In DNA, the CDR3 is TGTGCCAGCAGTTTAGGACAGGGGTTCGGTGAGCAGTTCTTC. It encodes CASSLGQGFGEQFF.

This clone was seen a handful of times. Other DNA sequences within the sample encode an identical CDR3. V and J are TRBV28 and TRBJ1-5; D remains ambiguous. There are 13 residues in the CDR3. Germline V gives CDR1 MDHEN, CDR2 SYDVKM. Trimming took 2 bases from V and 4 from J, leaving 6 bases between them. CDR3 protein: CASSLVGNQPQHF. DNA for the CDR3: TGTGCCAGCAGTTTAGTTGGGAATCAGCCCCAGCATTTT.

The chain couples TRBV5-1 to TRBJ2-7, with 7 bases matching TRBD1. J lost 4 bases, V lost 6 bases, and 13 bases had no gene match. CDR1 and CDR2 from the germline V gene are SGHRS and YFSETQ. This CDR3 has 15 amino acids. DNA of the CDR3: TGCGCCAGCACCCCTTTGGTGACAGGGTCTTACGAGCAGTACTTC. Protein: CASTPLVTGSYEQYF.

The chain carries TRBV4-2 and TRBJ2-1, with 14 bases lining up with TRBD2. Germline V lookup: CDR1 LGHNA, CDR2 YNFKEQ. The CDR3 runs to 16 residues. Losses at the gene ends were 1 base for V and 13 bases for J; bases not matched to a gene: 9. The CDR3 reads CASSQGGTSGSTVQFF. DNA for the CDR3: TGTGCCAGCAGCCAAGGGGGGACTAGCGGGAGTACGGTCCAGTTCTTC.

CDR3 sequence (DNA): TGTGCCAGCAGCTCGGACTTGAGCTCCTACAATGAGCAGTTCTTC. Translated: CASSSDLSSYNEQFF. The chain recombines TRBV5-6 with TRBJ2-1; a weak D match, TRBD2 (5 bases). V lost 3 bases and J 0 bases, leaving 10 bases between the germline ends. CDR3 length equals 15 residues. Germline V gene sequence: CDR1 SGHDT, CDR2 YYEEEE.

The V call is TRBV7-2, the J call TRBJ2-7; a possible D gene is TRBD1 (5 bases). The ends were cut back, 8 bases at V and 3 bases at J, with 17 bases in the middle. This CDR3 comprises 14 residues. The germline V gene has CDR1 SGHTA and CDR2 FQGNSA. CDR3 sequence: CASRLRGQDYEQYF. CDR3 bases: TGTGCCAGCCGACTCCGTGGACAAGACTACGAGCAGTACTTC.

This rearrangement joins TRBV5-4 to TRBJ2-5; 8 bases are a match to TRBD1. The CDR3 consists of 14 residues. In germline, CDR1 is SGHNT, CDR2 YYREEE (reference sequence). The J segment lost 5 bases and the V segment lost 3 bases, leaving 6 bases of the junction unmatched. The DNA for the CDR3 is TGTGCCAGCAGCTCCAGGACAGGGCGCGAGACCCAGTACTTC. Its protein product is CASSSRTGRETQYF.

The rearrangement uses TRBV28 and TRBJ1-3; 7 positions match TRBD1. With 5 bases clipped from V and 8 bases from J, the junction kept 12 bases outside the gene matches. The CDR3 has 15 residues. The germline V gene has CDR1 MDHEN and CDR2 SYDVKM. The CDR3 here is CASSITGALADTIYF. CDR3 nucleotide sequence: TGTGCCAGCAGTATCACAGGGGCTCTAGCGGACACCATATATTTT.

The V gene is TRBV28, the J gene TRBJ1-1; the D gene is possibly TRBD1 (5 bases). Trimming removed 5 bases from V and 1 base from J, with 14 bases in between. The CDR3 is made up of 15 amino acids. CDR1 MDHEN and CDR2 SYDVKM come from the germline V gene. The CDR3 nucleotides are TGTGCCAGCAGTGTCCAGGGCGCTGGGAACACTGAAGCTTTCTTT. As protein: CASSVQGAGNTEAFF.

The gene calls are TRBV3-1 (or the pseudogene TRBV3-2) and TRBJ1-3, with D tentatively TRBD1 (5 bases). The CDR3 is 14 amino acids. V lost 6 bases, J lost 3 bases, and 12 bases lay in between. Germline lookup yields CDR1 LGHDT and CDR2 YNNKEL (reference sequence). The CDR3 sequence: CASSPGTVGNTIYF. In DNA, the CDR3 is TGTGCCAGCAGTCCCGGGACGGTTGGAAACACCATATATTTT.

The chain couples TRBV18 to TRBJ1-1; 10 bases agree with TRBD1. Germline V gene lookup returns CDR1 KGHSH and CDR2 LQKENI. J gave up 11 bases and V 3 bases, and 3 bases lay outside the gene matches. The CDR3 contains 12 residues. The CDR3 sequence is CASSPRTGGAFF. As DNA, the CDR3 is TGTGCCAGCTCACCCCGGACAGGGGGTGCTTTCTTT.

This chain connects TRBV4-1 to TRBJ2-1, with D possibly called TRBD1 or TRBD2 (6 bases each). Germline V gene sequence: CDR1 MGHRA, CDR2 YSYEKL. The CDR3 totals 14 residues. V dropped 6 bases and J dropped 7 bases, with 16 bases sitting between them. CDR3 in amino acids: CASRVPGATNEQFF. CDR3 coding DNA: TGCGCCAGCAGAGTCCCGGGGGCTACGAATGAGCAGTTCTTC.

The chain employs TRBV4-1 and TRBJ1-5; D gene uncertain. CDR1 MGHRA and CDR2 YSYEKL come from the germline V gene. Between the trimmed V and J ends, which lost 3 bases and 0 bases, there was a span of 9 bases. The CDR3 loop spans 15 amino acids. The CDR3 sequence: CASSQAVGSNQPQHF. DNA for the CDR3: TGCGCCAGCAGCCAGGCCGTGGGTAGCAATCAGCCCCAGCATTTT.

The rearrangement uses TRBV2 and TRBJ1-6, with D possibly matching TRBD1 (6 bases). The CDR3 has 13 residues. Germline V gene lookup returns CDR1 SNHLY and CDR2 FYNNEI. Trimming shortened V by 7 bases and J by 13 bases, and 17 bases separated the two germline ends. CDR3 DNA: TGTGCCAGCATGGAGGGGGTGGCATCGCCCCTCCACTTT. This sequence encodes CASMEGVASPLHF.

In its sample, this clone was seen once. This chain joins TRBV27 and TRBJ2-7; 8 nucleotides align to TRBD2. The J segment lost 3 bases and the V segment lost 7 bases, leaving 5 bases of the junction unmatched. The CDR3 is 13 amino acids. Germline CDR1 is MNHEY and CDR2 is SMNVEV (reference sequence). CDR3 region: CASKLAGHYEQYF. The CDR3 coding sequence is TGTGCCAGCAAGCTAGCGGGCCACTACGAGCAGTACTTC.

The chain recombines TRBV9 with TRBJ2-5; 8 bases are a match to TRBD1. This CDR3 has 14 amino acids. Germline values: CDR1 SGDLS, CDR2 YYNGEE. V was pared by 2 bases and J by 5 bases, with 5 bases of the junction left unmatched. The CDR3, as DNA: TGTGCCAGCAGCGTCCTACAGGGGGAGGAGACCCAGTACTTC. Protein sequence: CASSVLQGEETQYF.

V is TRBV5-1 and J is TRBJ1-1; perhaps TRBD1 as D (5 bases). Trimming pared 9 bases from V and 1 base from J, leaving 19 bases between. The CDR3 length is 15 residues. Germline values: CDR1 SGHRS, CDR2 YFSETQ. CDR3 residues: CATAVTAQKNTEAFF. In DNA, the CDR3 is TGCGCCACCGCGGTGACAGCACAAAAGAACACTGAAGCTTTCTTT.